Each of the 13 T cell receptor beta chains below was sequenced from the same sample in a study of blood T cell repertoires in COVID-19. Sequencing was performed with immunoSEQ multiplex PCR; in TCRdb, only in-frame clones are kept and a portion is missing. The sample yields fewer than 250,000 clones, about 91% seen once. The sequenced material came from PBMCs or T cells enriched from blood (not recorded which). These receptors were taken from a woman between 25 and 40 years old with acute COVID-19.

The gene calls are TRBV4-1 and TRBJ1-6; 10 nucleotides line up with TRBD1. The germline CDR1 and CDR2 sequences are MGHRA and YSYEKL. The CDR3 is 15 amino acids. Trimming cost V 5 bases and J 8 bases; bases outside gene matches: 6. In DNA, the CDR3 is TGCGCCAGCAGCTCACGGACAGGGGGAGATTCACCCCTCCACTTT. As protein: CASSSRTGGDSPLHF.

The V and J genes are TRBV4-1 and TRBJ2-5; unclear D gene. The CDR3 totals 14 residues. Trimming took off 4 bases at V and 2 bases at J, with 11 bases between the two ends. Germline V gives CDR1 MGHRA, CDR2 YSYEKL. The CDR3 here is CASSPGGPQETQYF. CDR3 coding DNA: TGCGCCAGCAGCCCCGGCGGCCCGCAAGAGACCCAGTACTTC.

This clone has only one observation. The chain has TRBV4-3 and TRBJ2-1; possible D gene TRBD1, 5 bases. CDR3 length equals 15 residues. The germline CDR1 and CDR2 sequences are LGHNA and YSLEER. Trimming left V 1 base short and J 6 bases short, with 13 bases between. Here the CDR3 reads CASSQGQGAFNEQFF. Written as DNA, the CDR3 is TGCGCCAGCAGCCAAGGGCAGGGTGCTTTCAATGAGCAGTTCTTC.

The CDR3 is CRSGRGGYNQPQHF. CDR3 nucleotides: TGTCGCTCCGGTCGGGGAGGGTATAATCAGCCCCAGCATTTT. This chain links TRBV19 with TRBJ1-5; unclear D gene. CDR3 length: 14 residues. Germline CDR1 is LNHDA and CDR2 is SQIVND (reference sequence).

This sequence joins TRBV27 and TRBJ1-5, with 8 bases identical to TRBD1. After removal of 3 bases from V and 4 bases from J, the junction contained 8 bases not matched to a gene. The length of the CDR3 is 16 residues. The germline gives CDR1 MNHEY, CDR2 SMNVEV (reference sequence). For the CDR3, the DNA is TGTGCCAGCAGTTTGACAGGGGAATCGAAAAATCAGCCCCAGCATTTT. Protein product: CASSLTGESKNQPQHF.

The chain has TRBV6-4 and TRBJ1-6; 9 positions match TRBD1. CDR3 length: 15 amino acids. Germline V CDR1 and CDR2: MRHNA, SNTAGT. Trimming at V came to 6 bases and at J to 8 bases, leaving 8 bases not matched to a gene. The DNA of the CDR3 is TGTGCCAGCAGACGGACAGGGGCGTCGGATTCACCCCTCCACTTT. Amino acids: CASRRTGASDSPLHF.

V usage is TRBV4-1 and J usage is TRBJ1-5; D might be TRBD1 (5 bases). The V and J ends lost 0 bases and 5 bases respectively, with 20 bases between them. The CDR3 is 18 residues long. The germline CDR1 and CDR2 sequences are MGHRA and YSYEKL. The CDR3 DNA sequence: TGCGCCAGCAGCCAAGATCTATTTGGGGCAGAGATGTATCAGCCCCAGCATTTT. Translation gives CASSQDLFGAEMYQPQHF.

The CDR3 coding sequence is TGCGCCAGCAAACCCCGGACAGGCGCAAACACCGGGGAGCTGTTTTTT. Its protein product is CASKPRTGANTGELFF. The chain is built from TRBV5-1 and TRBJ2-2; 7 nucleotides match TRBD1. Losses at the gene ends were 6 bases for V and 2 bases for J; bases not matched to a gene: 10. Germline CDR1 is SGHRS and CDR2 is YFSETQ. This CDR3 has 16 amino acids.

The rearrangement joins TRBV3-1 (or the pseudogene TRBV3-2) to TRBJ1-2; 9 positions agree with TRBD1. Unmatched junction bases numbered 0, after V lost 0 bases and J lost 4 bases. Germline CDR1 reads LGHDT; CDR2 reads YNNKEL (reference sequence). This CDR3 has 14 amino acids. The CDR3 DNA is TGTGCCAGCAGCCAAGAGACAGGGGGCTATGGCTACACCTTC. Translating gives CASSQETGGYGYTF.

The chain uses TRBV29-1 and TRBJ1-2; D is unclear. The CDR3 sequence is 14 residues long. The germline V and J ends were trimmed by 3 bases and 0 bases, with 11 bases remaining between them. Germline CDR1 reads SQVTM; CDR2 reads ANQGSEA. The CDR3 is CSVDHAGSNYGYTF. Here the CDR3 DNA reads TGCAGCGTTGACCACGCGGGATCTAACTATGGCTACACCTTC.

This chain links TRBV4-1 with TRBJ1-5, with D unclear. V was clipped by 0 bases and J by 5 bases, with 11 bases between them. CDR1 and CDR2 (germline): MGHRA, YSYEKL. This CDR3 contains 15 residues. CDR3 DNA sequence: TGCGCCAGCAGCCAAGACGGCCTGGAGGATCAGCCCCAGCATTTT. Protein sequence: CASSQDGLEDQPQHF.

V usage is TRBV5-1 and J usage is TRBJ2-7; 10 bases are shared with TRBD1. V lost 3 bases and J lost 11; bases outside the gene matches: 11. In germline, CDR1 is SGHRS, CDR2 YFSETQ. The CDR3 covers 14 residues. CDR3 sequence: CASSSSHGQGEKYF. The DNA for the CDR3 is TGCGCCAGCAGCTCAAGCCACGGACAGGGGGAGAAGTACTTC.

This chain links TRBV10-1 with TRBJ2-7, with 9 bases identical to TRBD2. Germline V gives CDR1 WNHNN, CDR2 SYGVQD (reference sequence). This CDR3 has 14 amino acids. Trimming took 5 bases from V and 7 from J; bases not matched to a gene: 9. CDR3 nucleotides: TGCGCCAGCAGTAGCGGGGGGCTTACGGATGAGCAGTACTTC. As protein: CASSSGGLTDEQYF.